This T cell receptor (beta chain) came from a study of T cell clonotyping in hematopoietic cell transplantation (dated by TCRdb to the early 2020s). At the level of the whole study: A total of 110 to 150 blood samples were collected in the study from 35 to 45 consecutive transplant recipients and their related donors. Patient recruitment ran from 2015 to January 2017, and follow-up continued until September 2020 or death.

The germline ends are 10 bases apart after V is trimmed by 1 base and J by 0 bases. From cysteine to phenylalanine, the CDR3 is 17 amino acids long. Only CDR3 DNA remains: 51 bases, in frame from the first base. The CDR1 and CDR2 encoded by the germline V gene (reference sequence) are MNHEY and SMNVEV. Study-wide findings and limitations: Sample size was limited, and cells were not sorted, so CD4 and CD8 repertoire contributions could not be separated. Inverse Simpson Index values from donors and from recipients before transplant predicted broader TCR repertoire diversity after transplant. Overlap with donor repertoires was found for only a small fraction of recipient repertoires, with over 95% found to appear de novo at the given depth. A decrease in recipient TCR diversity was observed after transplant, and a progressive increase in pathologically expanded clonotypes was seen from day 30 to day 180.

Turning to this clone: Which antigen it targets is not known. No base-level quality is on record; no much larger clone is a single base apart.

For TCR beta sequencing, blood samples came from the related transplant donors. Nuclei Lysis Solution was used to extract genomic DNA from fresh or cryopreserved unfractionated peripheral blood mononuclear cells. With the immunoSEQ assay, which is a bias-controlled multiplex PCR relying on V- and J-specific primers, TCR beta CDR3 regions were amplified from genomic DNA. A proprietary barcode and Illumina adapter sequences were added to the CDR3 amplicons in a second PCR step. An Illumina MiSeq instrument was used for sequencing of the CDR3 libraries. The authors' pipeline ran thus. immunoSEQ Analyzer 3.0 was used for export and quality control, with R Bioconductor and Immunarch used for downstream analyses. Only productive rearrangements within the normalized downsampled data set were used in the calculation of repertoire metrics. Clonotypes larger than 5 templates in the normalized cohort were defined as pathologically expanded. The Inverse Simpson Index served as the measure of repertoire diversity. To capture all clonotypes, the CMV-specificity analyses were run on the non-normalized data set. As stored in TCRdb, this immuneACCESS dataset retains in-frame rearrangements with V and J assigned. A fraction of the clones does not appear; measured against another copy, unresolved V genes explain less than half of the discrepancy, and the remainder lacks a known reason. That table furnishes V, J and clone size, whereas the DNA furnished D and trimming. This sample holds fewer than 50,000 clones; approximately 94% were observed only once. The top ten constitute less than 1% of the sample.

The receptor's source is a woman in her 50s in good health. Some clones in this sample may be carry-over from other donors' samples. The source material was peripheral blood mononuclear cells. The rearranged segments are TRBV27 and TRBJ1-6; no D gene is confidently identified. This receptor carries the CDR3 CASSLWALSSYNSPLHF. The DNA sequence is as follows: TGTGCCAGCAGTTTATGGGCCTTGAGCTCCTATAATTCACCCCTCCACTTT.